The TCR beta chain described here comes from a study of blood T cell repertoires in COVID-19. About the research overall: Some COVID-19 samples were acute and others convalescent; all came from the United States, Italy and Spain. T cells, B-cell-depleted T cells, or PBMCs supplied cDNA or gDNA.

Original analysis: For nucleated cells, counts were estimated from reference gene primer amplification. Some clones are missing from TCRdb's copy, which holds only in-frame ones; the method was immunoSEQ multiplex PCR. V and J calls and clone size are as listed in that table; D and trimming were resolved from the DNA. This sample has around 80,000 clones, with more than 65% found just once. Germline CDR1 SEHNR, CDR2 FQNEAQ (reference sequence). V was clipped by 5 bases and J by 7 bases; unmatched bases: 10. The CDR3 length is 15 residues. The TCR was taken from a man aged 80 or over with acute or convalescent COVID-19. Sequencing input: peripheral blood. The genes are TRBV7-9 and TRBJ1-3, with 8 bases lining up with TRBD1. The chain's CDR3 is CASSRAQGERNTIYF. In DNA, the CDR3 is TGTGCCAGCAGCCGGGCACAGGGGGAGAGGAACACCATATATTTT.